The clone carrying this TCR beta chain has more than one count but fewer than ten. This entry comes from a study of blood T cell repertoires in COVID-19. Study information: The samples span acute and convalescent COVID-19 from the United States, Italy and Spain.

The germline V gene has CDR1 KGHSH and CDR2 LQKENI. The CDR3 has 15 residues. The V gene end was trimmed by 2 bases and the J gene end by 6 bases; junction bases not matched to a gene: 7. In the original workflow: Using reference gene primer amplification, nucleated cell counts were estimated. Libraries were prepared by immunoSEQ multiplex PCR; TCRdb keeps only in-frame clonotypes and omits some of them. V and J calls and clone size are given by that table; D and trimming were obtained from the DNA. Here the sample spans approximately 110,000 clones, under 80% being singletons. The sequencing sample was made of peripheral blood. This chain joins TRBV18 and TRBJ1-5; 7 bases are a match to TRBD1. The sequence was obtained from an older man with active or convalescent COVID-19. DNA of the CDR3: TGTGCCAGCTCACCAGACAGGGTGGGAGGTCAGCCCCAGCATTTT. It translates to CASSPDRVGGQPQHF.